Following are 23 T cell receptor beta chains from one sample sequenced in a study of T cell responses to AZD1222 COVID-19 vaccine. Produced via immunoSEQ multiplex PCR; TCRdb's table is partial and in-frame only. Of roughly 150,000 clones listed, roughly 89% are singletons. The material was peripheral blood, obtained on day 0 of AZD1222 vaccination. The receptors come from an adult in good health.

CDR3 nucleotide sequence: TGTGCCAGCAGCTTACCTACAGGGGACGCACTTAACACTGAAGCTTTCTTT. Translation: CASSLPTGDALNTEAFF. The chain is built from TRBV7-9 and TRBJ1-1; TRBD1 agrees at 7 bases. The CDR3 length is 17 residues. The V gene's germline CDR1 is SEHNR and CDR2 FQNEAQ (reference sequence). With V trimmed by 2 bases and J by 2 bases, 11 bases remained unmatched.

J is TRBJ1-1 and V is TRBV7-9; 8 bases fit TRBD1. V was clipped by 10 bases and J by 7 bases; unmatched bases: 14. The CDR3 is made up of 14 amino acids. Looked up from germline, CDR1 is SEHNR and CDR2 is FQNEAQ (reference sequence). The DNA for the CDR3 is TGTGCCATCGAAACCCAGGGGGCGACTTTTGAAGCTTTCTTT. Amino acid sequence: CAIETQGATFEAFF.

The V gene is TRBV7-8, the J gene TRBJ1-3; D perhaps matches TRBD1 (6 bases). The germline CDR1 and CDR2 sequences are SGHVS and FQNEAQ. Trimming cost V 2 bases and J 4 bases, with 15 bases left between them. This CDR3 region has 16 residues. This chain's CDR3 is CASSLRGGTPGNTIYF. In DNA form, the CDR3 reads TGTGCCAGCAGCTTAAGAGGTGGGACACCGGGAAACACCATATATTTT.

With respect to this clone: Other DNA sequences in the sample encode the same CDR3. The chain combines TRBV5-1 with TRBJ2-3, with TRBD1 matching 7 bases. This CDR3 has 15 residues. V trimming: 0 bases; J trimming: 4 bases; junction bases outside the gene matches: 5. Germline V gene data show CDR1 as SGHRS and CDR2 as YFSETQ. The CDR3 here is CASSLEGQGADTQYF. The CDR3 nucleotides are TGCGCCAGCAGCTTGGAGGGTCAGGGGGCAGATACGCAGTATTTT.

The genes are TRBV19 and TRBJ1-3; 7 bases align to TRBD1. Germline V lookup: CDR1 LNHDA, CDR2 SQIVND (reference sequence). Losses at the gene ends were 7 bases for V and 0 bases for J; bases not matched to a gene: 6. The CDR3 contains 15 residues. As DNA, the CDR3 is TGTGCCAGTACCCGACAGGGATCCTCTGGAAACACCATATATTTT. This translates into CASTRQGSSGNTIYF.

This clone was detected once. The CDR3 is CASSYYGQPNQPQHF. As DNA, the CDR3 is TGTGCCAGCAGTTACTATGGACAGCCCAATCAGCCCCAGCATTTT. The chain has TRBV6-2 or TRBV6-3 and TRBJ1-5, with a possible D match to TRBD1 (6 bases). V was shortened by 1 base and J by 3 bases, with 10 bases between the two germline ends. This CDR3 has 15 residues. CDR1 is MNHEY, CDR2 SVGEGT, per germline.

The rearrangement joins TRBV5-1 to TRBJ2-5, with D hard to call. The CDR3 has 14 residues. The germline CDR1 and CDR2 sequences are SGHRS and YFSETQ. The V gene lost 1 base and the J gene lost 12 bases, with 19 bases spanning the gap. The CDR3 here is CASSLSFPPGTKYF. The CDR3 DNA reads TGCGCCAGCAGCTTGAGTTTCCCGCCTGGCACTAAGTACTTC.

The chain couples TRBV7-9 to TRBJ2-3; TRBD1 aligns across 9 bases. Germline loops: CDR1 SEHNR, CDR2 FQNEAQ (reference sequence). This CDR3 contains 14 residues. Trimming cost V 4 bases and J 1 base; bases outside gene matches: 0. As DNA, the CDR3 is TGTGCCAGCAGCTGGACAGGGGGCACAGATACGCAGTATTTT. It encodes CASSWTGGTDTQYF.

The J gene is TRBJ1-4, the V gene TRBV10-3; 7 bases are a match to TRBD1. V shed 2 bases, J shed 5 bases, and the junction held 2 bases outside the gene matches. Per germline, CDR1 ENHRY and CDR2 SYGVKD. The CDR3 sequence is 14 residues long. The CDR3 DNA follows: TGTGCCATCAGTGAGGCACAGGGGAATGAAAAACTGTTTTTT. This encodes CAISEAQGNEKLFF.

This chain links TRBV5-6 with TRBJ1-3, with unresolved D. V was clipped by 5 bases and J by 4 bases, with 7 bases between them. Germline CDR1 SGHDT, CDR2 YYEEEE. There are 12 residues in the CDR3. CDR3 bases: TGTGCCAGCAGTTTAGTCGGAAACACCATATATTTT. It encodes CASSLVGNTIYF.

The gene calls are TRBV5-6 and TRBJ2-1, with a possible D match to TRBD1 (6 bases). Germline V gene lookup returns CDR1 SGHDT and CDR2 YYEEEE. The CDR3 has 16 amino acids. V was shortened by 1 base and J by 0 bases, with 11 bases between the two germline ends. The DNA for the CDR3 is TGTGCCAGCAGCTTGTATCAGGGGAGCTCCTACAATGAGCAGTTCTTC. Amino acid sequence: CASSLYQGSSYNEQFF.

The CDR3: CASSLAAIRSSYNEQFF. DNA for the CDR3: TGTGCCAGCAGCTTAGCTGCGATAAGGAGCTCCTACAATGAGCAGTTCTTC. The chain is built from TRBV7-2 and TRBJ2-1; D is ambiguous. V was clipped by 0 bases and J by 0 bases, with 12 bases between them. Germline CDR1 SGHTA, CDR2 FQGNSA. The CDR3 runs to 17 residues.

The chain carries TRBV5-4 and TRBJ2-1; 11 nucleotides line up with TRBD2. CDR1 is SGHNT and CDR2 is YYREEE in the germline V gene (reference sequence). J lost 7 bases, V lost 4 bases, and 10 bases had no gene match. CDR3 length: 16 amino acids. The CDR3 reads CASSLFKGLAANEQFF. The CDR3 DNA sequence: TGTGCCAGCAGCCTCTTCAAGGGACTAGCGGCTAATGAGCAGTTCTTC.

This chain links TRBV18 with TRBJ2-4, with D tentatively TRBD1 (5 bases). V shed 6 bases and J shed 0 bases, with 12 bases lying between them. Germline values: CDR1 KGHSH, CDR2 LQKENI. This CDR3 is 15 amino acids long. This CDR3 is CASSPDILAKNIQYF. CDR3 in DNA: TGTGCCAGCTCCCCGGACATTTTAGCCAAAAACATTCAGTACTTC.

The chain carries TRBV29-1 and TRBJ2-1; perhaps TRBD2 as D (5 bases). Trimming took 5 bases from V and 3 from J, leaving 11 bases between them. There are 13 residues in the CDR3. From germline, CDR1 is SQVTM and CDR2 ANQGSEA. CDR3 nucleotide sequence: TGCAGCGTTAGAGCGGAGATCTACAATGAGCAGTTCTTC. It translates to CSVRAEIYNEQFF.

V gene TRBV5-1 combines with J gene TRBJ2-7; D is perhaps TRBD2 (5 bases). V lost 4 bases and J 1 base, leaving 18 bases between the germline ends. The germline V gene encodes CDR1 SGHRS and CDR2 YFSETQ. The CDR3 spans 16 residues. The CDR3 here is CASSQRQVQTSYEQYF. The CDR3 bases are TGCGCCAGCAGCCAGCGGCAAGTGCAAACTTCCTACGAGCAGTACTTC. The full variable domain, its missing parts supplied by reference TRBV5-1 and TRBJ2-7, is KAGVTQTPRYLIKTRGQQVTLSCSPISGHRSVSWYQQTPGQGLQFLFEYFSETQRNKGNFPGRFSGRQFSNSRSEMNVSTLELGDSALYLCASSQRQVQTSYEQYFGPGTRLTVT.

The J gene is TRBJ1-3, the V gene TRBV28; D uncertain. This CDR3 is built from 16 residues. Germline lookup yields CDR1 MDHEN and CDR2 SYDVKM. V shed 9 bases and J shed 0 bases, with 18 bases lying between them. The chain's CDR3 is CASRSGLLLSGNTIYF. The CDR3, as DNA: TGTGCCAGTCGTTCCGGACTCTTACTCTCTGGAAACACCATATATTTT.

Notes on this clone: Different DNA sequences within this sample yield the same CDR3. The chain employs TRBV12-3 or TRBV12-4 and TRBJ2-7; D not certain. This CDR3 is 13 amino acids long. Trimming removed 3 bases from V and 0 bases from J, with 6 bases in between. The chain's CDR3 is CASSLGSSYEQYF. The DNA for the CDR3 is TGTGCCAGCAGTTTGGGCAGCTCCTACGAGCAGTACTTC.

The rearrangement joins TRBV7-2 to TRBJ2-3; no firm D call. With 4 bases removed from V and 0 bases from J, the gap between germline ends came to 5 bases. The germline gives CDR1 SGHTA, CDR2 FQGNSA. The CDR3 is 13 residues long. The DNA for the CDR3 is TGTGCCAGCAGCTCACTTAGCACAGATACGCAGTATTTT. Translated: CASSSLSTDTQYF.

V and J are TRBV9 and TRBJ1-2; D unclear. Trimming left V 0 bases short and J 7 bases short, with 10 bases between. Germline-derived CDR1 and CDR2 are SGDLS and YYNGEE. The CDR3 runs 13 residues. The CDR3 reads CASSVDQISGYTF. The CDR3 DNA reads TGTGCCAGCAGCGTAGACCAGATTTCTGGCTACACCTTC.

CDR3 amino acids: CASRWGGTQYF. The CDR3 nucleotides read TGTGCCAGCAGATGGGGGGGGACCCAGTACTTC. The genes are TRBV6-5 and TRBJ2-5; 7 bases fit TRBD2. Germline CDR1 MNHEY, CDR2 SVGAGI. Trimming took 6 bases from V and 7 from J; bases not matched to a gene: 2. The CDR3 covers 11 residues.

The chain recombines TRBV29-1 with TRBJ1-3, with D unresolved. V lost 6 bases and J 0 bases, leaving 12 bases between the germline ends. The germline gives CDR1 SQVTM, CDR2 ANQGSEA. The CDR3 covers 14 residues. The CDR3 is CSVRTEASGNTIYF. DNA of the CDR3: TGCAGCGTCCGGACTGAGGCCTCTGGAAACACCATATATTTT.

This clone was seen only a few times. V gene TRBV6-5 combines with J gene TRBJ1-2, with 7 positions matching TRBD1. Germline CDR1 reads MNHEY; CDR2 reads SVGAGI. CDR3 length: 14 amino acids. J gave up 4 bases and V 10 bases, and 12 bases lay outside the gene matches. In DNA, the CDR3 is TGTGCCACCCTGGGAGAGGGGGCGAGCTATGGCTACACCTTC. Encoded protein: CATLGEGASYGYTF.